Below are 4 T cell receptor beta chains sequenced from a single sample in a study of CD8 T cells in Susac syndrome (dated by TCRdb to between 2019 and 2020). Libraries were built with the immunoSEQ multiplex PCR assay. RNA was extracted using the RNeasy kit, and roughly 0.5 to 1 microgram was reverse transcribed with random hexamers. The public reads were run again by TCRdb, first through fastp at Q25 and then through MiXCR, and only productive beta chains were kept. Each entry merges the rows of one CDR3 protein and shows their most common DNA and genes. A total of a few hundred thousand distinct CDR3 sequences appear in this sample, approximately 95% of them only once. The ten largest clonotypes hold around 0.076% of the sample. The source material was CD4+ T cells from PBMCs. Every receptor here comes from a human donor with multiple sclerosis.

The V gene is TRBV19, the J gene TRBJ2-3; TRBD2 might be the D (5 bases). Germline V gene lookup returns CDR1 LNHDA and CDR2 SQIVND (reference sequence). The CDR3 contains 13 residues. The germline V and J ends were trimmed by 5 bases and 1 base, with 7 bases remaining between them. In DNA, the CDR3 is TGTGCCAGTAGTGACTACCGCACAGATACGCAGTATTTT. As protein: CASSDYRTDTQYF.

This chain links TRBV12-3 or TRBV12-4 with TRBJ2-1; maybe TRBD2 (7 bases). Trimming removed 1 base from V and 9 bases from J, with 16 bases in between. The CDR3 contains 15 residues. The CDR3 DNA reads as TGTGCCAGCAGTTTAGATCGGGGGGCAGAGGCTGAGCAGTTCTTC. This encodes CASSLDRGAEAEQFF.

The chain has TRBV29-1 and TRBJ1-4, with D unclear. The V gene lost 2 bases and the J gene lost 3 bases, with 7 bases spanning the gap. This CDR3 is 13 amino acids long. Germline V gene sequence: CDR1 SQVTM, CDR2 ANQGSEA. The CDR3 loop reads CSVESQPNEKLFF. The CDR3 region has the DNA TGCAGCGTTGAATCGCAGCCTAATGAAAAACTGTTTTTT.

The chain employs TRBV20-1 and TRBJ1-1; D is unclear. The ends were cut back, 5 bases at V and 7 bases at J, with 14 bases in the middle. CDR1 and CDR2 from the germline V gene are DFQATT and SNEGSKA (reference sequence). The CDR3 length is 12 residues. The CDR3 protein is CSALGGGGEAFF. In DNA form, the CDR3 reads TGCAGTGCTCTCGGCGGAGGCGGTGAAGCTTTCTTT.